Listed below are T cell receptor beta chains from one sample, sequenced in a study of T-cell reconstitution after alpha-beta-depleted transplantation in children. TCRdb passed the PCR reads through MiXCR, listing each CDR3 protein once. The data contain about 1,000,000 distinct CDR3 sequences, roughly 31% of them singletons. This sample comprised PBMCs, mostly from graft donor cells, obtained 360 days after TCRalphabeta/CD19-depleted stem cell transplant. The receptors here all came from a boy younger than two who had a stem cell transplant for SCID, so the T cells may come from the graft donor. CDR3s include the opening cysteine and the closing phenylalanine or tryptophan. Fields, in order: clone size, D gene, V gene, CDR3 length, J gene, CDR3 DNA, CDR3 protein. D genes are given only for firm matches. Only some rows state a clone size, as once, few, many or a class for expanded clones.

.,.,TRBV3-1,14,TRBJ1-3,TGTGCCAGCACGGACTCCCACGCTGGAAACACCATATATTTT,CASTDSHAGNTIYF
.,TRBD2,TRBV5-1,17,TRBJ2-2,TGCGCCAGCAGCCCCCCCCCGACTAGCGGCTACACCGGGGAGCTGTTTTTT,CASSPPPTSGYTGELFF
.,.,TRBV11-2,15,TRBJ2-1,TGTGCCAGCAGCTTAGGAGGACGGAATATCAATGAGCAGTTCTTC,CASSLGGRNINEQFF
.,TRBD2,TRBV5-1,16,TRBJ2-1,TGCGCCAGCAGCGAGGTAGCGGGGGGCCCTTTCAATGAGCAGTTCTTC,CASSEVAGGPFNEQFF
.,.,TRBV7-6,14,TRBJ2-3,TGTGCCAGCACCTTTGGTGGGGCCGGGGATACGCAGTATTTT,CASTFGGAGDTQYF
.,TRBD1,TRBV27,13,TRBJ2-1,TGTGCCAGCAGCACGGACAGGGTGAATGAGCAGTTCTTC,CASSTDRVNEQFF
.,.,TRBV7-3,15,TRBJ2-3,TGTGCCAGCAGCCCAAGGGGGGGCACTGGAGATACGCAGTATTTT,CASSPRGGTGDTQYF
few,TRBD2,TRBV12-3/TRBV12-4,16,TRBJ2-5,TGTGCCAGCAGTTCAGGACTAGCGGGGGGCGGGGAGACCCAGTACTTC,CASSSGLAGGGETQYF
.,TRBD1,TRBV6-5,16,TRBJ1-6,TGTGCCAGCAGTTATTGGACAGGGCTGCCGGGAACACCCCTCCACTTT,CASSYWTGLPGTPLHF
few,.,TRBV4-3,16,TRBJ1-4,TGCGCCAGCAGCCAAGATTTCTCCCCCCCCTGGGAAAAACTGTTTTTT,CASSQDFSPPWEKLFF
few,.,TRBV7-2,14,TRBJ2-7,TGTGCCAGCAGCTTAGGCCTGCCCTGGGACGAGCAGTACTTC,CASSLGLPWDEQYF
few,TRBD2,TRBV6-5,18,TRBJ2-5,TGTGCCAGCAGTTACGGCAGACTAGCGGGGGGGAGGCAAGAGACCCAGTACTTC,CASSYGRLAGGRQETQYF
few,TRBD1,TRBV2,15,TRBJ2-6,TGTGCCACCGGGACAGGAAACTCTGGGGCCAACGTCCTGACTTTC,CATGTGNSGANVLTF
.,.,TRBV3-1,15,TRBJ2-5,TGTGCCAGCAGCAGGTTGAGGGGCCGAGGAGAGACCCAGTACTTC,CASSRLRGRGETQYF
.,.,TRBV5-1,15,TRBJ2-4,TGCGCCAGCAGCTCCCTTCCCGGGTCTACAAACATTCAGTACTTC,CASSSLPGSTNIQYF
.,TRBD2,TRBV2,15,TRBJ2-1,TGTGCCAGCAGTCCTCAGGGACTAGTCCGAAATGAGCAGTTCTTC,CASSPQGLVRNEQFF
.,TRBD2,TRBV7-2,16,TRBJ2-7,TGTGCCAGCAGCATCGACCTTGATCGGGGGGTTAAGGAGCAGTACTTC,CASSIDLDRGVKEQYF
few,.,TRBV15,17,TRBJ1-3,TGTGCCACCAGCAGAGATCGAGGTTCCCAGACTGGAAACACCATATATTTT,CATSRDRGSQTGNTIYF
.,TRBD2,TRBV20-1,13,TRBJ2-5,TGCAGTGCTAGGCCGGGACTAGTAGGGACCCAGTACTTC,CSARPGLVGTQYF
.,.,TRBV5-1,16,TRBJ2-3,TGCGCCAGCAGCTCTGCAGGGCGGTATTACACAGATACGCAGTATTTT,CASSSAGRYYTDTQYF
.,.,TRBV5-4,15,TRBJ2-7,TGTGCCAGCAGCTTGTCGGACAGACCGGCCTACGAGCAGTACTTC,CASSLSDRPAYEQYF
.,.,TRBV15,14,TRBJ1-5,TGTGCCACCAGCAGGCGGACATTCAATCAGCCCCAGCATTTT,CATSRRTFNQPQHF
.,TRBD1,TRBV18,18,TRBJ1-2,TGTGCCAGCTCACTACCAGGACAGGGGGCGCGAGTGGGCTATGGCTACACCTTC,CASSLPGQGARVGYGYTF
.,.,TRBV19,12,TRBJ2-1,TGTGCCAGTAGCCCAGGTTGGGATGAGCAGTTCTTC,CASSPGWDEQFF
.,TRBD1,TRBV6-1,15,TRBJ1-5,TGTGCCAGCAGGACAGGGGGACGAGGAAATCAGCCCCAGCATTTT,CASRTGGRGNQPQHF
few,TRBD1,TRBV9,14,TRBJ1-1,TGTGCCAGCAGCGTAGTTCAGGGGGTTACTGAAGCTTTCTTT,CASSVVQGVTEAFF
many,.,TRBV7-2,16,TRBJ2-5,TGTGCCAGCAGCTTAGCTTTCCGGGGGGCCCAAGAGACCCAGTACTTC,CASSLAFRGAQETQYF
few,.,TRBV2,14,TRBJ2-7,TGTGCCAGCAGTGAAGTGACAACCTCCTACGAGCAGTACTTC,CASSEVTTSYEQYF
few,.,TRBV20-1,13,TRBJ2-7,TGCAGTGCTAGTGGGCCGGACTCCTACGAGCAGTACTTC,CSASGPDSYEQYF